Listed below are T cell receptor beta chains from one sample, sequenced in a study of a mutant IDH1 vaccine in newly diagnosed glioma. Sequenced by immunoSEQ multiplex PCR; TCRdb stores in-frame clones only, minus some. In the table there are some 56,000 clones, about 91% of which are singletons. Source: PBMCs, taken from a glioma patient treated with radiotherapy, temozolomide or both. The source of these receptors is a man aged 45 to 65 with glioma. CDR3s leave out the opening cysteine and the closing phenylalanine or tryptophan.

TRBV28	TRBJ1-2	ASSSTGVGYT
TRBV27	TRBJ2-7	ASSPHSSGPSYEQY
TRBV11-2	TRBJ2-7	ASSLFQGTEEQY
TRBV4-1	TRBJ2-2	ASSQAAQTFGELF
TRBV5-4	TRBJ2-5	ASSQDRMQTQY
TRBV5-1	TRBJ2-3	ASSPIQAVTDTQY
TRBV11-2	TRBJ2-3	ASSLEERGTQY
TRBV10-2	TRBJ2-3	ASSGGGTASTDTQY
TRBV2	TRBJ2-3	ASSVQAVGRSDTQY
TRBV29-1	TRBJ2-7	SVTTSGSSYEQY
TRBV6-5	TRBJ2-4	ASSYTAKNIQY
TRBV27	TRBJ2-7	ASSLASTYEQY
TRBV7-8	TRBJ1-1	ASSSPFMNTEAF
TRBV7-2	TRBJ2-7	ASSFNGEQY
TRBV2	TRBJ1-3	ASGPRAGNTIY
TRBV25-1	TRBJ1-1	ASSEWGGETEAF
TRBV7-2	TRBJ1-5	ASSLQTNQPQH
TRBV6-6	TRBJ1-3	ASSRKEWNSGNTIY
TRBV19	TRBJ1-4	AGGTTNEKLF
TRBV11-3	TRBJ2-7	ASSGGQGVSSYEQY
TRBV6-1	TRBJ1-1	ASSEGYTEAF
TRBV7-9	TRBJ2-7	ASSLEGLGSYEQY
TRBV6-6	TRBJ1-1	ASSYPPRFAEAF
TRBV27	TRBJ2-6	ASSVGGGVLT
TRBV5-1	TRBJ1-5	ASSLDGNSNQPQH
TRBV29-1	TRBJ2-2	SVTENTGELF
TRBV9	TRBJ1-2	ASSVGRIVT
TRBV6-6	TRBJ1-1	ASTPGNTEAF
TRBV15	TRBJ2-5	ATSRRGLAGWQTQY
TRBV5-8	TRBJ2-7	ASSSGQGANEQY
TRBV29-1	TRBJ1-1	SVGENTEAF
TRBV6-6	TRBJ2-3	ASSSLQVRADTQY
TRBV5-1	TRBJ2-1	ASSLQTVYNEQF
TRBV13	TRBJ2-1	ASSPRQGYNEQF
TRBV18	TRBJ1-6	ASSPTGERSPLH
TRBV29-1	TRBJ2-7	SAGTYYEQY
TRBV6-5	TRBJ2-1	ASRSSGSYEQF
TRBV6-4	TRBJ1-1	ASSLNVDTEAF
TRBV5-1	TRBJ2-5	ASSGVGTQY
TRBV19	TRBJ2-3	ASSRGRSTDTQY
TRBV19	TRBJ1-2	ASSIPLTGAYT
TRBV5-1	TRBJ1-3	ASSQTGTGFGNTIY
TRBV20-1	TRBJ2-7	SARKNDEQY
TRBV11-2	TRBJ1-2	ASSHRGGSLGGYT
TRBV2	TRBJ2-7	ASSRTGGYEQY
TRBV29-1	TRBJ2-5	SALRSERAETQY
TRBV12-5	TRBJ1-1	ASGNGGTEAF
TRBV12-5	TRBJ2-7	ASGLDRGYYEQY
TRBV27	TRBJ2-7	ASSADPKLTYEQY